This T cell receptor (beta chain) was captured by sequencing in a study of lymphopenia after photon versus proton radiotherapy. The table lists this clone with a count of one. Its antigen is not known. Study-wide findings and caveats: Better survival with proton therapy was suggested as possible, not demonstrated.

Some clones are missing from TCRdb's copy, which holds only in-frame ones; the method was immunoSEQ multiplex PCR. The sample has approximately 71,000 clones; approximately 91% are singletons. The CDR3 is made up of 13 amino acids. The germline V and J ends were trimmed by 4 bases and 2 bases, with 10 bases remaining between them. The germline V gene encodes CDR1 GTSNPN and CDR2 SVGIG (reference sequence). The sequence was collected from a woman in her 70s with pancreatic cancer. This chain joins TRBV30 and TRBJ2-3; D remains unclear. The material sequenced was peripheral blood, taken from a patient treated with photon-based radiotherapy. CDR3: CAWNLVDTDTQYF. The CDR3 region has the DNA TGTGCCTGGAACCTAGTCGACACAGATACGCAGTATTTT. The full variable domain, completed using reference TRBV30 and TRBJ2-3, is SQTIHQWPATLVQPVGSPLSLECTVEGTSNPNLYWYRQAAGRGLQLLFYSVGIGQISSEVPQNLSASRPQDRQFILSSKKLLLSDSGFYLCAWNLVDTDTQYFGPGTRLTVL.